The next 13 T cell receptor beta chains were all read from a single sample in a study of T-cell memory formation after mild COVID-19. TCRdb called the 5' RACE reads again in MiXCR, with one record for every CDR3 protein. This sample carries around 200,000 distinct CDR3 sequences, around 20% of them seen once, and the ten largest clones take under 4.5%. Sequenced sample: PBMCs or a T cell subset sorted from them (not recorded which). These receptors all come from a man aged 18 to 29 who had mild COVID-19 (a few samples of this study predate the infection). Cell type and time point are not known.

The chain is built from TRBV6-5 and TRBJ1-1, with 7 nucleotides matching TRBD1. Looked up from germline, CDR1 is MNHEY and CDR2 is SVGAGI. V was pared by 6 bases and J by 7 bases, with 8 bases of the junction left unmatched. CDR3 length equals 13 residues. CDR3: CASSSGQDGEAFF. For the CDR3, the DNA is TGTGCCAGCAGCAGCGGACAGGACGGTGAAGCTTTCTTT.

The V call is TRBV20-1, the J call TRBJ2-3, with D possibly TRBD1 on 5 matching bases. CDR3 length equals 12 residues. V was shortened by 3 bases and J by 10 bases, with 14 bases between the two germline ends. In germline, CDR1 is DFQATT, CDR2 SNEGSKA (reference sequence). The CDR3 DNA follows: TGCAGTGCTAGCCCCAGTGGGGCCTCGCAGTATTTT. Translation: CSASPSGASQYF.

The gene calls are TRBV24-1 and TRBJ1-2; no firm D call. This CDR3 contains 13 residues. The germline CDR1 and CDR2 sequences are KGHDR and SFDVKD. V gave up 5 bases and J gave up 7 bases, with 13 bases separating them. DNA of the CDR3: TGTGCCACCAGTGCCAGAGGAGGCGCTGGCTACACCTTC. Protein product: CATSARGGAGYTF.

This clonotype came up once. The rearrangement links TRBV7-3 to TRBJ1-1; D perhaps matches TRBD1 (6 bases). Germline CDR1 is SGHTA and CDR2 is FQGTGA. The germline V and J ends were trimmed by 1 base and 7 bases, with 10 bases remaining between them. CDR3 length: 13 amino acids. The CDR3 sequence: CASSLNGDNEAFF. CDR3 DNA sequence: TGTGCCAGCAGCTTAAACGGGGACAATGAAGCTTTCTTT.

There are a few counts of this clonotype. The gene calls are TRBV7-2 and TRBJ2-2, with a weak D call TRBD1 (5 bases). Germline values: CDR1 SGHTA, CDR2 FQGNSA. The V end was cut by 2 bases, the J end by 8 bases, with 12 bases between. This CDR3 is built from 14 residues. CDR3: CASSLQGPPGELFF. DNA of the CDR3: TGTGCCAGCAGCTTACAGGGTCCACCGGGGGAGCTGTTTTTT.

The chain combines TRBV5-1 with TRBJ1-6; D is unresolved. CDR1 is SGHRS and CDR2 is YFSETQ in the germline V gene. This CDR3 is 13 amino acids long. The V end lost 0 bases, the J end lost 13 bases, and 11 bases lay between the germline ends. In nucleotides, the CDR3 is TGCGCCAGCAGCTTGGCCGCGCGGACGCCCCTCCACTTT. Its protein product is CASSLAARTPLHF.

In this sample, this clonotype turned up a few times. One end of the junction is discordant with germline, which a read error may explain. V is TRBV7-7 and J is TRBJ2-2; 8 bases match TRBD2. This CDR3 is 15 amino acids long. Germline-derived CDR1 and CDR2 are SSHAT and FNYEAQ (reference sequence). CDR3 protein: CASSVAGHNTGELFF. CDR3 nucleotides: TGTGCTAGCAGCGTAGCGGGGCACAACACCGGGGAGCTGTTTTTT. Full variable domain (outside the CDR3, taken from reference TRBV7-7 and TRBJ2-2): GAGVSQSPRYKVTKRGQDVTLRCDPISSHATLYWYQQALGQGPEFLTYFNYEAQPDKSGLPSDRFSAERPEGSISTLTIQRTEQRDSAMYRCASSVAGHNTGELFFGEGSRLTVL.

V and J are TRBV5-4 and TRBJ1-6, with 7 nucleotides matching TRBD1. Germline trimming cut 3 bases from V and 10 bases from J; bases unmatched to any gene: 13. Germline CDR1 reads SGHNT; CDR2 reads YYREEE (reference sequence). This CDR3 is 16 amino acids long. The CDR3 DNA follows: TGTGCCAGCAGCTCCCCCGGGACAGAGCCACTCTCACCCCTCCACTTT. It specifies CASSSPGTEPLSPLHF.

Only a few counts were recorded for this clonotype. The CDR3 sequence is CASSLFQGGVENTGELFF. CDR3 DNA sequence: TGTGCCAGCTCACTTTTCCAAGGTGGAGTTGAGAACACCGGGGAGCTGTTTTTT. The chain carries TRBV18 and TRBJ2-2, with D uncertain. Germline V lookup: CDR1 KGHSH, CDR2 LQKENI. CDR3 size: 18 residues. V was clipped by 4 bases and J by 1 base, with 19 bases between them.

A few counts support this clonotype. V and J are TRBV5-1 and TRBJ2-5; D assignment may be TRBD1 or TRBD2 (5 bases each). The CDR3 covers 14 residues. V gave up 3 bases and J gave up 5 bases, with 14 bases separating them. The germline CDR1 and CDR2 sequences are SGHRS and YFSETQ. The CDR3 loop is CASSSGTVRETQYF. CDR3 sequence (DNA): TGCGCCAGCAGCTCCGGGACGGTGAGGGAGACCCAGTACTTC.

This chain connects TRBV5-1 to TRBJ2-3; D not certain. V was pared by 4 bases and J by 4 bases, with 16 bases between. Germline V gene lookup returns CDR1 SGHRS and CDR2 YFSETQ. This CDR3 has 15 residues. The CDR3 protein is CASSLETGRSDTQYF. The CDR3 nucleotides read TGCGCCAGCAGCCTGGAAACGGGCCGGTCAGATACGCAGTATTTT.

This chain links TRBV30 with TRBJ2-7; 8 positions match TRBD1. CDR1 and CDR2 from the germline V gene are GTSNPN and SVGIG (reference sequence). The CDR3 length is 13 residues. Trimming at V came to 2 bases and at J to 2 bases, leaving 2 bases not matched to a gene. The CDR3 protein is CAWSSTGAYEQYF. CDR3 sequence (DNA): TGTGCCTGGAGTTCGACAGGGGCCTACGAGCAGTACTTC.

This clonotype has more than one count but fewer than ten. The rearrangement joins TRBV14 to TRBJ2-1; D is unclear. Germline CDR1 is SGHDN and CDR2 is FVKESK. With 0 bases removed from V and 7 bases from J, the gap between germline ends came to 10 bases. The CDR3 is 14 amino acids. CDR3 DNA: TGTGCCAGCAGCCAAGATACGACGAGGAATGAGCAGTTCTTC. Its protein product is CASSQDTTRNEQFF. Combining the CDR3 with reference TRBV14 and TRBJ2-1 gives the whole variable domain EAGVTQFPSHSVIEKGQTVTLRCDPISGHDNLYWYRRVMGKEIKFLLHFVKESKQDESGMPNNRFLAERTGGTYSTLKVQPAELEDSGVYFCASSQDTTRNEQFFGPGTRLTVL.